This T cell receptor (beta chain) is drawn from a study of T cell responses to AZD1222 COVID-19 vaccine. Broader study findings: White British donors predominated, females outnumbered males, and clonal diversity was possibly underestimated. AZD1222 recipients seropositive at baseline numbered only six.

The protocol was immunoSEQ multiplex PCR, while the TCRdb copy is restricted to in-frame clones and leaves out a portion. The sample lists about 150,000 clones; 91% were seen once. In regard to this clone: Its antigen is unidentified.

The CDR3 has 19 amino acids. The TCR sequence derives from an adult in good health. The sample was peripheral blood, taken on day 0 of AZD1222 vaccination. The genes are TRBV21-1 and TRBJ2-6; the D segment call TRBD1 is taken from the table without a DNA check. TRBV21-1 is recorded as a pseudogene. The CDR3 protein is CASSRVRTGGLSGANVLTF. The CDR3 nucleotides are TGTGCCAGCAGCAGAGTCAGGACAGGGGGCCTCTCTGGGGCCAACGTCCTGACTTTC.